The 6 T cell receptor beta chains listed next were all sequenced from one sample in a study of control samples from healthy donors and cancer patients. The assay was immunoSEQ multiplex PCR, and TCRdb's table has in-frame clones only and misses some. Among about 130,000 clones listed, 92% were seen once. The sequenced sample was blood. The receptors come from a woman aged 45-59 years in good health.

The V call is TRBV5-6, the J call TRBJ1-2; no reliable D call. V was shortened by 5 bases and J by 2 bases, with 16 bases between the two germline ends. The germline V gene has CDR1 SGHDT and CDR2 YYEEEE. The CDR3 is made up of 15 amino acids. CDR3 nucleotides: TGTGCCAGCAGAGAAACCGGACGGGTCAACTATGGCTACACCTTC. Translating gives CASRETGRVNYGYTF.

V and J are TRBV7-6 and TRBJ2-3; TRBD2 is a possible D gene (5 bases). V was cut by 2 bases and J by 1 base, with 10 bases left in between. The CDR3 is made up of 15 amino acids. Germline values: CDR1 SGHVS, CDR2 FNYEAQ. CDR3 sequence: CASSLSGLRTDTQYF. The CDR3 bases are TGTGCCAGCAGCTTAAGCGGACTTCGCACAGATACGCAGTATTTT.

The CDR3 region is CASSKVGQGPNTEAFF. The CDR3 coding sequence is TGTGCCAGCAGCAAAGTTGGACAGGGCCCGAACACTGAAGCTTTCTTT. V gene TRBV21-1 combines with J gene TRBJ1-1; the table names TRBD1, a call not compared with the DNA. TRBV21-1 is assigned pseudogene status. The CDR3 covers 16 residues.

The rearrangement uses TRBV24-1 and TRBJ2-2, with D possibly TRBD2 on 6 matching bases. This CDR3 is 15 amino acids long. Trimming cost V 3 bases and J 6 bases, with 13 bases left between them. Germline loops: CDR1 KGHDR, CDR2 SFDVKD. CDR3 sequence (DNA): TGTGCCACCAGTGATCCCGGGAGCACGCCCGGGGAGCTGTTTTTT. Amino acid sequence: CATSDPGSTPGELFF.

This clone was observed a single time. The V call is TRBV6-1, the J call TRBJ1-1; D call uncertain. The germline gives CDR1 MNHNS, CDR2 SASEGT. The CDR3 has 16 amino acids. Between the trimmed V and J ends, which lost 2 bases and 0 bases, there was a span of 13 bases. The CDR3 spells CASSERFGPLNTEAFF. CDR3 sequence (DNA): TGTGCCAGCAGTGAACGTTTCGGACCTTTGAACACTGAAGCTTTCTTT.

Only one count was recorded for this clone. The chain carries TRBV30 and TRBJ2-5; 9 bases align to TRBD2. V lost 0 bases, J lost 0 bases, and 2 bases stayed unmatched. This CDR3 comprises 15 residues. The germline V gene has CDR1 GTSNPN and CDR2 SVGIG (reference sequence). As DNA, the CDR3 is TGTGCCTGGAGTGTCGGACTAGCGTACCAAGAGACCCAGTACTTC. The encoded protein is CAWSVGLAYQETQYF.